The following is a TCR beta chain sequence with its context. What it binds is not known. No infections or other immune events were documented during collection. Germline CDR1 is SEHNR and CDR2 is FQNEAQ (reference sequence). CDR3 length equals 17 residues. Trimming stripped 5 bases from V and 0 bases from J, with 14 bases between. These data originate in a study of identifying expanded T cells in peripheral blood. Study-level findings and limits: Differentially abundant clones: about 1.2 between replicates, about 15 at around 15 days, less than 25 at four. Across healthy donors, higher total template counts meant significantly greater roughly 2-week count variance.

Libraries were prepared by immunoSEQ multiplex PCR; TCRdb keeps only in-frame clonotypes and omits some of them. The sample has about 82,000 clones, roughly 89% seen once. The sequence was collected from a person aged 18 to 70 in good health. The rearrangement uses TRBV7-9 and TRBJ1-6; D ambiguous. Material for sequencing was blood. For the CDR3, the DNA is TGTGCCAGCAGCCCGGTCGGAGGGAGCTCCTATAATTCACCCCTCCACTTT. It is translated as CASSPVGGSSYNSPLHF.